This T cell receptor beta chain was captured in a study of shared clonotypes between healthy human individuals. The V end was cut by 2 bases, the J end by 6 bases, with 15 bases between. Germline CDR1 reads LNHDA; CDR2 reads SQIVND (reference sequence). CDR3 length: 15 residues. Libraries were prepared by immunoSEQ multiplex PCR; TCRdb keeps only in-frame clonotypes and omits some of them. The sample shows about 600,000 clones, approximately 97% of them seen only once. The gene calls are TRBV19 and TRBJ2-3; D is unresolved. The sequenced material came from naive CD4+ T cells sorted from blood. Regarding subset: CD45RA+ positively selected. This receptor was obtained from a woman between 25 and 40 years old in good health. CDR3 sequence: CASSILPTRQDTQYF. The CDR3 nucleotides are TGTGCCAGTAGTATATTGCCTACACGGCAGGATACGCAGTATTTT. Looking up the rest from reference TRBV19 and TRBJ2-3 gives the full variable domain: DGGITQSPKYLFRKEGQNVTLSCEQNLNHDAMYWYRQDPGQGLRLIYYSQIVNDFQKGDIAEGYSVSREKKESFPLTVTSAQKNPTAFYLCASSILPTRQDTQYFGPGTRLTVL.